This T cell receptor (beta chain) appears in the sequencing data of a study of T cell changes during pregnancy in multiple sclerosis (dated by TCRdb to between 2019 and 2020). With respect to the entire study: In women with multiple sclerosis, the researchers looked at how the T cell repertoire shifted as pregnancy progressed.

Library method: the immunoSEQ multiplex PCR assay. TCRdb took over this immuneACCESS table, retaining in-frame rearrangements with V and J assigned. Such tables are incomplete; in checked studies, under half of the missing clones stem from an unresolved V gene, and the remainder is unexplained. Present in this sample are more than 70,000 clones, under 95% of which were seen just once. 0.95% of the sample comes from the top ten. The germline V gene provides CDR1 SGHAT and CDR2 FQNNGV. The CDR3 goes from the cysteine to the phenylalanine over 11 residues. Of all the DNA, just the CDR3 is kept, 33 bases in frame from base 1. The junction shows trimming of 1 base on V and 10 bases on J, plus 5 bases between the germline ends. Remarks on this clone: What this receptor recognizes is not known. Base qualities are not provided; no much larger clone lies one nucleotide away.

The receptor's source is a female donor with multiple sclerosis, enrolled in a pregnancy study. The chain is encoded by TRBV11-2 joined to TRBJ2-1, with the D gene not clear enough to name. Sequenced material: peripheral blood, taken before pregnancy. The DNA sequence is given as TGTGCCAGCAGCTTAGGGCCAGAGCAGTTCTTC. This translates into CASSLGPEQFF.